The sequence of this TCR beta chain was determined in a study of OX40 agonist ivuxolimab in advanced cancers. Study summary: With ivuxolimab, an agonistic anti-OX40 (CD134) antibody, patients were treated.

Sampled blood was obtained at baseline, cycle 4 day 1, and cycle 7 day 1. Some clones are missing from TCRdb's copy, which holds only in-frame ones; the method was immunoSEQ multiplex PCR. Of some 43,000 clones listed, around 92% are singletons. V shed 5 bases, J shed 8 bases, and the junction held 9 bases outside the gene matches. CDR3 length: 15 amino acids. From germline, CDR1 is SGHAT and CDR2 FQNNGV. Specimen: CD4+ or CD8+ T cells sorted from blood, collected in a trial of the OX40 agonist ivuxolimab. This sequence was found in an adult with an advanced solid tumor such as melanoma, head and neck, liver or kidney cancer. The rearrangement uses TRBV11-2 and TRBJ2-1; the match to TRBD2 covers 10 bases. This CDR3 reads CASSQLAGVTDEQFF. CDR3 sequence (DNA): TGTGCCAGCAGCCAGCTAGCGGGGGTTACCGATGAGCAGTTCTTC.